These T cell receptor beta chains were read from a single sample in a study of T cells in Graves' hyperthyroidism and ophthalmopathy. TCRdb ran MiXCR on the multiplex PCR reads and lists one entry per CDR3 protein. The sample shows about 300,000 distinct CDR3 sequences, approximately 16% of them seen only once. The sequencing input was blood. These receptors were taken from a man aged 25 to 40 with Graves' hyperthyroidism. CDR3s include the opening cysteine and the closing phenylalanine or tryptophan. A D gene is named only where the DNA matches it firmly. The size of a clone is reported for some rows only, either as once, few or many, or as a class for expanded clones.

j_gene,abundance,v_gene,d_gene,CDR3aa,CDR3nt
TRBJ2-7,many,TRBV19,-,CASSTEGAQVQYF,TGTGCCAGTAGTACGGAGGGGGCACAGGTGCAGTACTTC
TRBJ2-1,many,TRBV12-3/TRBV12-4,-,CASSLASARNEQFF,TGTGCCAGCAGTTTGGCGAGCGCCAGAAATGAGCAGTTCTTC
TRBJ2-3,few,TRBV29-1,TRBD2,CSVTGGGRVTDTQYF,TGCAGCGTAACCGGGGGCGGGAGGGTTACAGATACGCAGTATTTT
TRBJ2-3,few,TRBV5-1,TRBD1,CASSQSRGQAPTDTQYF,TGCGCCAGCAGCCAATCCCGTGGACAGGCCCCCACAGATACGCAGTATTTT
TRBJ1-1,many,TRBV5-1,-,CASSSLTREGGNTEAFF,TGCGCCAGCAGCTCTCTTACACGGGAGGGTGGGAACACTGAAGCTTTCTTT
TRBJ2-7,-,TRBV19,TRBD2,CASSLSWTSGRAGEQYF,TGTGCCAGTAGTCTATCCTGGACTAGCGGGAGGGCCGGGGAGCAGTACTTC
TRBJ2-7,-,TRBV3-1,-,CASSQGPGPNEQYF,TGTGCCAGCAGCCAAGGCCCTGGCCCCAACGAGCAGTACTTC
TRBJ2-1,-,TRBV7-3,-,CASSLTGERSPDEQFF,TGTGCCAGCAGCTTAACGGGAGAGAGGTCCCCAGATGAGCAGTTCTTC
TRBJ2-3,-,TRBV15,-,CATSRASRLADTQYF,TGTGCCACCAGCAGAGCCTCGAGGCTTGCTGATACGCAGTATTTT
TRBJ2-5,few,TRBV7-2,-,CASSFILQETQYF,TGTGCCAGCAGTTTTATACTTCAAGAGACCCAGTACTTC
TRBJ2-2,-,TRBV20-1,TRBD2,CSARESGRAGELFF,TGCAGTGCTAGAGAATCAGGGAGGGCCGGGGAGCTGTTTTTT
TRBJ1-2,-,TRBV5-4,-,CASSPATLNYGYTF,TGTGCCAGCAGCCCCGCCACCCTTAACTATGGCTACACCTTC
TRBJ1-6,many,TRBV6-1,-,CASRVGGLDNSPLHF,TGTGCCAGCAGGGTCGGAGGTTTGGATAATTCACCCCTCCACTTT
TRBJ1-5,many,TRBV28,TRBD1,CASSLSRRGSNQPQHF,TGTGCCAGCAGTTTATCCCGCAGGGGGAGCAATCAGCCCCAGCATTTT
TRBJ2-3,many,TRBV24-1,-,CATSDGSADTQYF,TGTGCCACCAGTGATGGATCGGCAGATACGCAGTATTTT
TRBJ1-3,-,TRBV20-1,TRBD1,CSALRDSSGNTIYF,TGCAGTGCTCTACGGGACAGCTCTGGAAACACCATATATTTT
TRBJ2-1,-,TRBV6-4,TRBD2,CASSSGLAGPEWFF,TGTGCCAGCAGTTCTGGCCTAGCGGGACCAGAATGGTTCTTC
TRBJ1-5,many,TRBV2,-,CASTEANQPQHF,TGTGCCAGCACGGAGGCTAATCAGCCCCAGCATTTT
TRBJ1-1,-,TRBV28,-,CASSSQWGAPGTEAFF,TGTGCCAGCAGTTCTCAATGGGGGGCGCCGGGCACTGAAGCTTTCTTT
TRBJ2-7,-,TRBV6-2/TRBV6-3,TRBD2,CASRSGGEGTYEQYF,TGTGCCAGCAGGTCTGGGGGGGAGGGAACCTACGAGCAGTACTTC
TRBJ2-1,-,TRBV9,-,CASSVPPSTSYNEQFF,TGTGCCAGCAGCGTACCGCCGAGTACGTCCTACAATGAGCAGTTCTTC
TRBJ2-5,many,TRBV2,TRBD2,CASATGLLAGSETQYF,TGTGCCAGCGCCACGGGATTGCTAGCGGGAAGCGAGACCCAGTACTTC
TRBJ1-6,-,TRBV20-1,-,CSASPDSTNNRALHF,TGCAGTGCTAGTCCGGACAGTACTAATAATAGGGCCCTCCACTTT
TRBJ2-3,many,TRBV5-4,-,CASSAPERWDTQYF,TGTGCCAGCAGCGCCCCGGAGCGTTGGGATACGCAGTATTTT
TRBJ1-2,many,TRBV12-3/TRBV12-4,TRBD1,CASSLTGGDGYTF,TGTGCCAGCAGTTTAACAGGGGGAGATGGCTACACCTTC
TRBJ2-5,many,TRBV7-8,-,CASSLVPGAQETQYF,TGTGCCAGCAGCTTAGTACCAGGGGCCCAAGAGACCCAGTACTTC
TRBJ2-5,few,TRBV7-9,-,CASSLTAGRRETQYF,TGTGCCAGCAGCTTAACCGCCGGTCGCAGAGAGACCCAGTACTTC
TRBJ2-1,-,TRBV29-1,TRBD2,CSVLGLAGFVNEQFF,TGCAGCGTCCTTGGACTAGCGGGATTTGTCAATGAGCAGTTCTTC
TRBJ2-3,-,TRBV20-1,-,CSGRESMGTDTQYF,TGCAGTGGGAGGGAGAGCATGGGAACAGATACGCAGTATTTT
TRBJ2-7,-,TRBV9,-,CASSVGLTGSYEQYF,TGTGCCAGCAGCGTGGGCCTGACGGGCTCCTACGAGCAGTACTTC
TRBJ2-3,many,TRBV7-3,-,CASSPKARDTDTQYF,TGTGCCAGCAGCCCAAAAGCTCGAGACACAGATACGCAGTATTTT
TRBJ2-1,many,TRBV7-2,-,CASSSTSPSVHEQFF,TGTGCCAGCAGCTCGACTAGTCCCTCGGTCCATGAGCAGTTCTTC
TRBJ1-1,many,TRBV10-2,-,CASSPDTDRVEAFF,TGCGCCAGCAGCCCCGACACGGACAGAGTCGAAGCTTTCTTT
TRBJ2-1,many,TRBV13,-,CATRGQSPYNEQFF,TGTGCCACACGAGGGCAAAGCCCCTACAATGAGCAGTTCTTC
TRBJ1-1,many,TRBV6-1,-,CASSWGASEAFF,TGTGCCAGCAGTTGGGGGGCCAGCGAAGCTTTCTTT
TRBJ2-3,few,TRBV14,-,CASSQVLEDTQYF,TGTGCCAGCAGCCAAGTATTGGAGGATACGCAGTATTTT
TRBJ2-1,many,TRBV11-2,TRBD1,CASSLDRDRGDGEQFF,TGTGCCAGCAGCTTAGACCGGGACAGGGGGGACGGTGAGCAGTTCTTC
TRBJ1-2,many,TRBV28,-,CASSFLQRGLGYTF,TGTGCCAGCAGTTTTCTTCAACGAGGACTTGGCTACACCTTC
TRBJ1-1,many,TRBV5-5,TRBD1,CASTQGAEAFF,TGTGCCAGCACCCAGGGGGCTGAAGCTTTCTTT
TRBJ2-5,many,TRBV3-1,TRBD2,CASTLLAGGGETQYF,TGTGCCAGCACCCTACTAGCGGGAGGGGGGGAGACCCAGTACTTC
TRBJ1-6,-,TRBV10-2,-,CASCCGTPLGVNSPLHF,TGCGCCAGCTGCTGCGGGACCCCCCTAGGGGTCAATTCACCCCTCCACTTT
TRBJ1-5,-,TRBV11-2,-,CASSLIGGVGQPQHF,TGTGCCAGCAGCTTAATAGGTGGCGTTGGTCAGCCCCAGCACTTT
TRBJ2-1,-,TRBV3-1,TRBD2,CASRDLSGLSYNEQFF,TGTGCCAGCAGGGACCTTAGCGGGCTCTCCTACAATGAGCAGTTCTTC
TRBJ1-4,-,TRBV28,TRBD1,CASRRGTGTNEKLFF,TGTGCCAGCAGACGGGGGACAGGGACTAATGAAAAACTGTTTTTT
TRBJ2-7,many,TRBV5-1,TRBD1,CASSLGGTDSYEQYF,TGCGCCAGCAGCTTGGGGGGGACAGACTCCTACGAGCAGTACTTC
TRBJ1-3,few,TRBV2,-,CASRDGSLGNTIYF,TGTGCCAGCAGGGATGGGTCTCTGGGAAACACCATATATTTT
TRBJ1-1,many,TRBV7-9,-,CASSPTPGVRTEAFF,TGTGCCAGCAGCCCAACCCCAGGGGTACGGACTGAAGCTTTCTTT
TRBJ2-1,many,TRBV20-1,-,CSATYNEQFF,TGCAGTGCGACCTACAATGAGCAGTTCTTC
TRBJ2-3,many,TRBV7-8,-,CASSLKAYRGTDTQYF,TGTGCCAGCAGCTTAAAGGCCTACCGTGGTACAGATACGCAGTATTTT
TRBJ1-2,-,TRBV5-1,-,CASSPGGGGAYYGYTF,TGCGCCAGCAGCCCCGGGGGGGGGGGCGCCTACTATGGCTACACCTTC
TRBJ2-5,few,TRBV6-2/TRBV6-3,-,CASSAVDETQYF,TGTGCCAGCAGTGCCGTCGACGAGACCCAGTACTTC
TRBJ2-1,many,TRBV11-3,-,CASSPPLGSRATSSYNEQFF,TGTGCCAGCAGCCCCCCCCTCGGGTCAAGGGCCACGAGCTCCTACAATGAGCAGTTCTTC